The 18 T cell receptor beta chains below come from one sample, sequenced in a study of blood T cell repertoires in COVID-19. Measured with immunoSEQ multiplex PCR; TCRdb has only the in-frame clones, and not every one. This table holds 95,000 to 150,000 clones, approximately 85% found once. Material for sequencing was peripheral blood. These receptors originate from a human donor in a cohort sampled during active COVID-19.

This chain uses TRBV6-5 with TRBJ1-2, with a possible D match to TRBD1 (5 bases). Looked up from germline, CDR1 is MNHEY and CDR2 is SVGAGI. The CDR3 sequence is 14 residues long. Trimming took off 6 bases at V and 7 bases at J, with 18 bases between the two ends. The CDR3 loop reads CASRDQTGGGGYTF. The CDR3 bases are TGTGCCAGCAGGGATCAAACAGGCGGTGGTGGCTACACCTTC.

The gene calls are TRBV3-1 (or the pseudogene TRBV3-2) and TRBJ2-2, with D possibly being TRBD1 (5 bases). This CDR3 is built from 15 residues. V gave up 5 bases and J gave up 2 bases, with 12 bases separating them. CDR1 LGHDT and CDR2 YNNKEL come from the germline V gene (reference sequence). CDR3 DNA: TGTGCCAGCAGCGTAAAGGGGCTTAACACCGGGGAGCTGTTTTTT. This sequence encodes CASSVKGLNTGELFF.

The chain links TRBV6-5 to TRBJ1-5; D remains unclear. Looked up from germline, CDR1 is MNHEY and CDR2 is SVGAGI. This CDR3 is built from 15 residues. Trimming removed 8 bases from V and 4 bases from J, with 18 bases in between. This CDR3 is CASRLHRYTNQPQHF. The CDR3 DNA reads TGTGCCAGCCGCCTCCACAGATATACGAATCAGCCCCAGCATTTT.

This chain uses TRBV12-3 or TRBV12-4 with TRBJ1-2, with D unclear. The CDR3 loop spans 13 amino acids. Trimming pared 3 bases from V and 5 bases from J, leaving 10 bases between. The CDR3 region has the DNA TGTGCCAGCAGTTTGCGGGGAGGGTATGGCTACACCTTC. Protein: CASSLRGGYGYTF.

The chain joins TRBV7-2 to TRBJ2-3; possibly TRBD2 for D (6 bases). Between the trimmed V and J ends, which lost 1 base and 3 bases, there was a span of 8 bases. Per the germline V gene, CDR1 is SGHTA and CDR2 is FQGNSA. The length of the CDR3 is 14 residues. CDR3 protein: CASSLGGRTDTQYF. CDR3 DNA sequence: TGTGCCAGCAGCTTAGGAGGGAGGACAGATACGCAGTATTTT.

CDR3 coding DNA: TGCGCCAGCAGCCAAGATCTAGGACTAGCGGGAGGAGGTTGGTACGAGCAGTACTTC. Translated, it gives CASSQDLGLAGGGWYEQYF. V usage is TRBV4-3 and J usage is TRBJ2-7, with 14 bases matching TRBD2. Germline-derived CDR1 and CDR2 are LGHNA and YSLEER. V lost 0 bases to trimming and J lost 4 bases; unmatched junction nucleotides: 11. This CDR3 contains 19 residues.

The rearrangement links TRBV6-4 to TRBJ1-2, with D possibly being TRBD1 (6 bases). Germline V gives CDR1 MRHNA, CDR2 SNTAGT. Trimming pared 3 bases from V and 7 bases from J, leaving 9 bases between. CDR3 length: 12 residues. In DNA form, the CDR3 reads TGTGCCAGCAGTGAGTCAGGGGTTGGCTACACCTTC. Protein sequence: CASSESGVGYTF.

The chain combines TRBV2 with TRBJ2-1; tentative D call: TRBD1 (6 bases). The germline V and J ends were trimmed by 6 bases and 9 bases, with 9 bases remaining between them. CDR1 and CDR2 (germline): SNHLY, FYNNEI. CDR3 length: 11 residues. CDR3 coding DNA: TGTGCCAGCAGATTGGACAGTGAGCAGTTCTTC. Translated: CASRLDSEQFF.

The V and J genes are TRBV7-9 and TRBJ1-5; D ambiguous. Trimming stripped 7 bases from V and 0 bases from J, with 10 bases between. This CDR3 has 14 residues. Germline V gene data show CDR1 as SEHNR and CDR2 as FQNEAQ (reference sequence). CDR3 bases: TGTGCCAGCATGTCTGGGCATAGCAATCAGCCCCAGCATTTT. Translated, it gives CASMSGHSNQPQHF.

The V gene is TRBV2, the J gene TRBJ2-7; a possible D gene is TRBD1 (6 bases). Trimming took 3 bases from V and 1 from J, leaving 10 bases between them. CDR3 size: 14 residues. Germline V lookup: CDR1 SNHLY, CDR2 FYNNEI. CDR3 in DNA: TGTGCCAGCAGTGAGGGCAGGGGTTCCTACGAGCAGTACTTC. This sequence encodes CASSEGRGSYEQYF.

The gene calls are TRBV9 and TRBJ2-1, with a possible D match to TRBD1 (6 bases). Looked up from germline, CDR1 is SGDLS and CDR2 is YYNGEE. The V gene lost 3 bases and the J gene lost 0 bases, with 13 bases spanning the gap. This CDR3 is 16 amino acids long. The CDR3 nucleotides are TGTGCCAGCAGCGCCGTTGGGACAAACTCCTACAATGAGCAGTTCTTC. Its translation: CASSAVGTNSYNEQFF.

This clone was recorded only once. J is TRBJ2-2 and V is TRBV6-2 or TRBV6-3; D is undetermined. Germline assignment: CDR1 MNHEY and CDR2 SVGEGT. The CDR3 is 14 residues long. Trimming left V 1 base short and J 4 bases short, with 7 bases between. CDR3 in DNA: TGTGCCAGCAGTTACTTCAGGTTCACCGGGGAGCTGTTTTTT. It is translated as CASSYFRFTGELFF.

The chain uses TRBV28 and TRBJ1-6; 11 nucleotides agree with TRBD1. Germline CDR1 MDHEN, CDR2 SYDVKM. The CDR3 sequence is 14 residues long. Trimming at V came to 5 bases and at J to 10 bases, leaving 4 bases not matched to a gene. The CDR3 DNA reads as TGTGCCAGCAGTCGGACAGGGGGCACCTCACCCCTCCACTTT. The encoded protein is CASSRTGGTSPLHF.

The J gene is TRBJ2-7, the V gene TRBV28, with TRBD1 matching over 8 bases. The CDR3 has 14 amino acids. Trimming removed 8 bases from V and 4 bases from J; junction bases left unmatched: 10. Germline V gives CDR1 MDHEN, CDR2 SYDVKM. This chain's CDR3 is CASYKRTGKYEQYF. The DNA of the CDR3 is TGTGCCAGCTATAAGAGGACAGGGAAATACGAGCAGTACTTC.

The V and J genes are TRBV7-8 and TRBJ1-1; perhaps TRBD1 as D (6 bases). With 3 bases removed from V and 1 base from J, the gap between germline ends came to 15 bases. The CDR3 spans 16 residues. The germline gives CDR1 SGHVS, CDR2 FQNEAQ. The CDR3 nucleotides are TGTGCCAGCAGCTTGGGGGCCCAGAGGGAGAACACTGAAGCTTTCTTT. Residues: CASSLGAQRENTEAFF.

This clone was recorded only once. The rearrangement uses TRBV9 and TRBJ1-4; D may be TRBD1 (6 bases). The length of the CDR3 is 12 residues. Germline CDR1 reads SGDLS; CDR2 reads YYNGEE. V gave up 4 bases and J gave up 8 bases, with 9 bases separating them. CDR3 amino acids: CASSLTGEKLFF. CDR3 nucleotides: TGTGCCAGCAGCCTCACAGGGGAAAAACTGTTTTTT.

This clone has more than one count but fewer than ten. The V gene is TRBV7-3, the J gene TRBJ2-7, with D maybe TRBD2 (6 bases). The CDR3 totals 14 residues. Germline loops: CDR1 SGHTA, CDR2 FQGTGA. V lost 5 bases to trimming and J lost 5 bases, with 16 bases between them. This chain's CDR3 is CASSLQGGLDEQYF. The CDR3 bases are TGTGCCAGCAGCCTACAAGGAGGGTTGGACGAGCAGTACTTC.

The V and J genes are TRBV19 and TRBJ2-6, with 8 bases fitting TRBD2. Per the germline V gene, CDR1 is LNHDA and CDR2 is SQIVND (reference sequence). This CDR3 has 15 amino acids. V was pared by 3 bases and J by 3 bases, with 1 base of the junction left unmatched. Here the CDR3 reads CASSMSGGGANVLTF. The CDR3 nucleotides read TGTGCCAGTAGTATGAGCGGGGGTGGGGCCAACGTCCTGACTTTC.